The clone carrying this T cell receptor beta chain was counted ten times or more. Between the trimmed V and J ends, which lost 8 bases and 0 bases, there was a span of 10 bases. Germline CDR1 SNHLY, CDR2 FYNNEI. The CDR3 is made up of 14 amino acids. This sample was taken from a study of blood T cell repertoires in COVID-19. Overall study: Specimens from acute and convalescent COVID-19 originated in the United States, Italy and Spain. The analysed material was cDNA or gDNA that came from T cells, B-cell-depleted T cells, or PBMCs.

In the original workflow: It was from reference gene primer amplification that nucleated cell counts were estimated. Sequencing was performed with immunoSEQ multiplex PCR; in TCRdb, only in-frame clones are kept and a portion is missing. V and J calls and clone size are copied from that table; D and trimming were computed from the DNA. The table has about 140,000 clones, around 73% seen once; the top ten hold approximately 9%. The source material was peripheral blood. The origin of this receptor is a woman in her forties or fifties with active or convalescent COVID-19. The chain recombines TRBV2 with TRBJ2-2, with D possibly TRBD2 on 6 matching bases. CDR3 region: CASDSGPNTGELFF. The CDR3 region has the DNA TGTGCCAGCGATAGCGGACCGAACACCGGGGAGCTGTTTTTT. Based on the CDR3 plus reference TRBV2 and TRBJ2-2, the full variable domain is EPEVTQTPSHQVTQMGQEVILRCVPISNHLYFYWYRQILGQKVEFLVSFYNNEISEKSEIFDDQFSVERPDGSNFTLKIRSTKLEDSAMYFCASDSGPNTGELFFGEGSRLTVL.